This TCR beta chain was sequenced in a study of T cell responses to AZD1222 COVID-19 vaccine. J was trimmed by 3 bases and V by 2 bases; bases with no gene match: 3. Germline V gives CDR1 SGHRS, CDR2 YFSETQ. The CDR3 extends over 16 amino acids. Only in-frame clones appear in the TCRdb table, and some are missing; sequencing was by immunoSEQ multiplex PCR. The sample carries 150,000 or so clones, about nine tenths recorded once. The chain combines TRBV5-1 with TRBJ2-2; 11 bases agree with TRBD2. This TCR was sampled from an adult in good health. The sequencing here drew on peripheral blood, taken on day 0 of AZD1222 vaccination. Here the CDR3 DNA reads TGCGCCAGCAGCTTAACTAGCGGGAGAGACACCGGGGAGCTGTTTTTT. It specifies CASSLTSGRDTGELFF. Combining the CDR3 with reference TRBV5-1 and TRBJ2-2 gives the whole variable domain KAGVTQTPRYLIKTRGQQVTLSCSPISGHRSVSWYQQTPGQGLQFLFEYFSETQRNKGNFPGRFSGRQFSNSRSEMNVSTLELGDSALYLCASSLTSGRDTGELFFGEGSRLTVL.